This TCR beta chain was captured in a study of T cells after yellow fever vaccination. Study-level findings and limits: Reappearance after the booster was observed for most primary-vaccination clones (more than 95% CD4, about 91% CD8).

Concerning this clonotype: Its antigen is currently unknown.

Via MiXCR, TCRdb re-called the 5' RACE reads, giving one row per CDR3 protein. The data show 500,000 to 650,000 distinct CDR3 sequences, with roughly an eighth seen just once and 14% to 15% held by the top ten. CDR3 length: 11 amino acids. CDR1 DFQATT and CDR2 SNEGSKA come from the germline V gene (reference sequence). Unmatched junction bases numbered 3, after V lost 7 bases and J lost 5 bases. Source: PBMCs, taken on the day of the yellow fever booster vaccination. V gene TRBV20-1 combines with J gene TRBJ2-7, with TRBD1 identical over 9 bases. The receptor comes from a young man who received the YFV17D yellow fever vaccine. The CDR3, as DNA: TGCAGTGTCGGACAGGGGAACGAGCAGTACTTC. It is translated as CSVGQGNEQYF.